The rows below give T cell receptor beta chains drawn from one sample of a study of cytomegalovirus exposure and HLA in healthy donors. The method was immunoSEQ multiplex PCR; TCRdb's version includes in-frame clones alone and lacks a portion of them. The sample has approximately 110,000 clones; over 60% are singletons. The material sequenced was PBMCs. The receptors derive from a middle-aged woman in good health and CMV-seropositive. CDR3s include the opening cysteine and the closing phenylalanine or tryptophan. Fields, in order: J gene, D gene, V gene, clone size, CDR3 protein, CDR3 DNA. A D gene is named only where the DNA matches it firmly. Not all rows give a size; the values are once, few, many and, for expanded clones, a class.

TRBJ1-6 - TRBV5-6 - CASSRGEAYNSPLHF TGTGCCAGCAGTAGGGGTGAAGCCTATAATTCACCCCTCCACTTT
TRBJ2-2 TRBD2 TRBV5-1 - CASSYGTSGTGELFF TGCGCCAGCAGCTACGGGACTAGCGGCACCGGGGAGCTGTTTTTT
TRBJ2-7 - TRBV18 - CASSPAAGHYEQYF TGTGCCAGCTCACCGGCGGCCGGTCACTACGAGCAGTACTTC
TRBJ1-2 - TRBV29-1 once CSVEENFGHLKYGYTF TGCAGCGTTGAAGAAAATTTTGGCCATTTGAAGTATGGCTACACCTTC
TRBJ1-5 - TRBV19 few CASSTDRGPQHF TGTGCCAGTAGTACTGACCGGGGGCCCCAGCATTTT
TRBJ1-1 TRBD1 TRBV5-4 - CASSVRDRGLVNTEAFF TGTGCCAGCAGCGTCCGGGACAGGGGGCTGGTGAACACCGAAGCTTTCTTT
TRBJ2-5 - TRBV5-1 - CASSLDLSVETQYF TGCGCCAGCAGCTTGGATCTTAGCGTCGAGACCCAGTACTTC
TRBJ2-5 - TRBV7-2 - CASSSRRGSETQYF TGTGCCAGCAGCTCGCGACGGGGGAGCGAGACCCAGTACTTC
TRBJ1-2 - TRBV6-1 - CASSEAGGYGYTF TGTGCCAGCAGTGAAGCGGGGGGCTATGGCTACACCTTC
TRBJ2-2 TRBD2 TRBV7-2 - CASSRSGVNTGELFF TGTGCCAGCAGCCGTAGCGGGGTAAACACCGGGGAGCTGTTTTTT
TRBJ1-5 TRBD1 TRBV5-6 few CASSSLRGGPNQPQHF TGTGCCAGCAGCTCCCTCCGAGGGGGCCCCAACCAGCCCCAGCATTTT
TRBJ1-3 - TRBV2 many CASSEFTDSGNTIYF TGTGCCAGCAGTGAATTCACAGACTCTGGAAACACCATATATTTT
TRBJ1-5 - TRBV12-5 - CASKRGGSGNQPQHF TGTGCTAGTAAACGGGGGGGCAGCGGCAATCAGCCCCAGCATTTT
TRBJ1-2 TRBD1 TRBV5-6 - CASRRDRVLYGYTF TGTGCCAGCAGACGGGACAGGGTGCTCTATGGCTACACCTTC
TRBJ1-1 - TRBV6-1 - CASRERRGVTEAFF TGTGCCAGCAGGGAGCGGAGGGGTGTAACTGAAGCTTTCTTT
TRBJ1-6 TRBD1 TRBV5-1 once CASSWHDRGNSPLHF TGCGCCAGCAGCTGGCATGACAGGGGGAATTCACCCCTCCACTTT
TRBJ2-7 TRBD1 TRBV6-5 once CASSYGTGAVNEQYF TGTGCCAGCAGTTACGGGACAGGGGCTGTGAACGAGCAGTACTTC
TRBJ1-2 - TRBV6-5 few CASSGEGFDHGYTF TGTGCCAGCTCAGGAGAGGGCTTTGATCACGGCTACACCTTC
TRBJ2-1 TRBD2 TRBV7-2 few CASSLALAGDEQFF TGTGCCAGCAGCTTAGCTCTAGCGGGGGATGAGCAGTTCTTC
TRBJ2-7 - TRBV11-2 - CASSLDSGTPYEQYF TGTGCCAGCAGCTTAGATTCAGGAACCCCCTACGAGCAGTACTTC
TRBJ2-3 - TRBV9 - CASSVGGGALDTQYF TGTGCCAGCAGCGTAGGTGGGGGGGCATTGGATACGCAGTATTTT
TRBJ1-3 - TRBV7-2 - CASSLEVLGPLSGNTIYF TGTGCCAGCAGCTTAGAGGTCCTGGGGCCCTTATCTGGAAACACCATATATTTT
TRBJ1-4 TRBD1 TRBV14 - CASSQAGQGGEKLFF TGTGCCAGCAGCCAAGCGGGACAGGGGGGAGAAAAACTGTTTTTT
TRBJ2-3 TRBD1 TRBV5-6 - CASRAWRQGAIDTQYF TGTGCCAGCAGAGCTTGGCGACAGGGGGCAATAGATACGCAGTATTTT
TRBJ1-3 - TRBV28 - CASSIVQAESGNTIYF TGTGCCAGCAGCATCGTACAGGCAGAGTCTGGAAACACCATATATTTT
TRBJ2-5 TRBD2 TRBV15 - CATSNRGGETQYF TGTGCCACCAGCAACCGGGGAGGGGAGACCCAGTACTTC
TRBJ1-2 - TRBV5-4 few CASSLGGQYGYTF TGTGCCAGCAGCTTGGGAGGGCAGTATGGCTACACCTTC
TRBJ1-1 - TRBV5-4 once CASSLGDRRATEAFF TGTGCCAGCAGCTTGGGAGATAGGAGGGCCACTGAAGCTTTCTTT
TRBJ2-7 TRBD2 TRBV7-2 once CASSLYLAGYSWEQYF TGTGCCAGCAGCCTCTATCTAGCGGGGTACTCATGGGAGCAGTACTTC
TRBJ2-7 - TRBV7-9 - CASSARQAKHPYEQYF TGTGCCAGCAGCGCAAGACAGGCCAAACACCCCTACGAGCAGTACTTC
TRBJ1-5 - TRBV10-3 - CAIAGADQPQHF TGTGCCATCGCGGGGGCGGATCAGCCCCAGCATTTT
TRBJ2-6 TRBD1 TRBV5-1 - CASRRRTGAGANVLTF TGCGCCAGCAGGCGCAGGACAGGGGCTGGGGCCAACGTCCTGACTTTC
TRBJ2-1 - TRBV7-9 few CASSPSGGYSEQFF TGTGCCAGCAGCCCGAGCGGAGGGTATAGTGAGCAGTTCTTC
TRBJ1-6 - TRBV18 - CASSPRPGIDSPLHF TGTGCCAGCTCACCACGTCCAGGGATCGATTCACCCCTCCACTTT
TRBJ1-1 - TRBV5-1 - CASSLEGNGEAFF TGCGCCAGCAGCTTGGAGGGGAACGGTGAAGCTTTCTTT
TRBJ2-7 - TRBV7-6 few CASSLGATYEQYF TGTGCCAGCAGCTTAGGGGCAACCTACGAGCAGTACTTC
TRBJ2-1 - TRBV9 - CASSVEPLDNEQFF TGTGCCAGCAGCGTAGAACCGTTAGACAATGAGCAGTTCTTC
TRBJ2-3 TRBD2 TRBV6-5 - CASSRLAGGSDTQYF TGTGCCAGCAGTCGACTAGCGGGGGGGTCAGATACGCAGTATTTT
TRBJ1-2 TRBD1 TRBV5-1 once CASSSSQGESNYGYTF TGCGCCAGCAGCTCATCACAGGGGGAATCTAACTATGGCTACACCTTC
TRBJ2-3 TRBD2 TRBV28 few CASSPRGREGDTQYF TGTGCCAGCAGTCCGAGGGGCAGGGAGGGAGATACGCAGTATTTT
TRBJ1-2 TRBD1 TRBV9 - CASSSRTGNYGYTF TGTGCCAGCAGCTCCCGGACAGGGAACTATGGCTACACCTTC
TRBJ1-2 TRBD1 TRBV7-2 few CASSSYRGGGYTF TGTGCCAGCAGCTCCTACAGGGGAGGTGGCTACACCTTC
TRBJ2-1 - TRBV7-2 - CASSLFKQEGEQFF TGTGCCAGCAGCTTATTCAAACAGGAGGGTGAGCAGTTCTTC
TRBJ2-5 - TRBV6-6 - CASSYSIGSVVETQYF TGTGCCAGCAGTTACTCGATTGGTAGCGTGGTGGAGACCCAGTACTTC
TRBJ1-1 - TRBV4-1 few CASSQAGAGYEAFF TGCGCCAGCAGCCAAGCGGGTGCCGGTTATGAAGCTTTCTTT
TRBJ2-7 TRBD1 TRBV6-1 few CASSDRGRAYEQYF TGTGCCAGCAGTGACAGGGGGCGAGCCTACGAGCAGTACTTC
TRBJ1-3 - TRBV18 few CASSPQAGQRNTIYF TGTGCCAGCTCACCTCAGGCAGGGCAGCGCAACACCATATATTTT
TRBJ2-2 - TRBV6-5 - CASSYTTGELFF TGTGCCAGCAGTTATACTACCGGGGAGCTGTTTTTT
TRBJ1-1 - TRBV2 few CASRGVLGTEAFF TGTGCCAGCAGGGGAGTGTTGGGCACTGAAGCTTTCTTT
TRBJ1-6 - TRBV9 - CASRGLNSPLHF TGTGCCAGCAGGGGACTGAATTCACCCCTCCACTTT
TRBJ2-1 - TRBV5-1 once CASAGSSYNEQFF TGCGCCAGCGCGGGGAGCTCCTACAATGAGCAGTTCTTC
TRBJ1-1 - TRBV2 - CASIPAGIDTEAFF TGTGCCAGCATTCCGGCCGGGATCGACACTGAAGCTTTCTTT
TRBJ1-3 - TRBV6-5 few CASSLGNTIYF TGTGCCAGCAGTTTAGGAAACACCATATATTTT
TRBJ1-4 TRBD1 TRBV27 - CASSLGQGNEKLFF TGTGCCAGCAGTCTGGGACAGGGAAATGAAAAACTGTTTTTT
TRBJ2-2 TRBD2 TRBV6-5 - CASTSGGTDTGELFF TGTGCCAGCACTAGCGGGGGCACGGATACCGGGGAGCTGTTTTTT
TRBJ1-6 TRBD1 TRBV5-8 - CASSNRDRDYGRSPLHF TGTGCCAGCAGCAACCGGGACAGGGATTATGGTCGATCACCCCTCCACTTT